The clone carrying this T cell receptor (beta chain) has only a few counts. Its antigen is not known. The source of the sample is a study of identical twins. Points from the study as a whole: High-abundance cord blood beta clonotypes had fewer insertions; memory repertoires showed none. Twin pairs had excess sharing that was weaker in beta out-of-frame sequences.

Donors uniformly comprised healthy Caucasians. Through template switching, a universal primer site was introduced, and the cDNA contained unique molecular identifiers. One entry per CDR3 protein results from TCRdb running MiXCR on the 5' RACE reads. The sample yields 420,000 or so distinct CDR3 sequences, around 18% seen once. The germline CDR1 and CDR2 sequences are DFQATT and SNEGSKA (reference sequence). The CDR3 totals 12 residues. V was clipped by 0 bases and J by 3 bases, with 6 bases between them. This receptor was taken from a man over 45 in good health. This chain uses TRBV20-1 with TRBJ2-7; no definite D call. Sequenced input: naive T cells sorted from blood. This CDR3 is CSARDEIYEQYF. The CDR3 DNA is TGCAGTGCTAGAGACGAAATCTACGAGCAGTACTTC.